This TCR beta chain was found in a study of blood T cell repertoires in COVID-19. The wider study: The samples span acute and convalescent COVID-19 from the United States, Italy and Spain. PBMCs, B-cell-depleted T cells, or T cells were the source of the cDNA or gDNA that made up the material.

Those enrolled in Seattle joined during active infection and were followed longitudinally afterward. In the authors' methods: Reference gene primer amplification yielded estimated nucleated cell counts. Sequenced by immunoSEQ multiplex PCR; TCRdb stores in-frame clones only, minus some. V and J calls plus clone size are reproduced from that table; the DNA served to infer D and trimming. This repertoire shows more than 300,000 clones, roughly 89% found once; its top ten account for roughly 1%. This clone was detected only once. Germline CDR1 reads LNHDA; CDR2 reads SQIVND (reference sequence). J was trimmed by 7 bases and V by 8 bases; bases with no gene match: 11. There are 14 residues in the CDR3.

The genes are TRBV19 and TRBJ1-2; 9 bases align to TRBD1. This TCR was sampled from a woman aged 40 to 49 with COVID-19, enrolled during active disease. Sequencing was carried out using peripheral blood. CDR3 in amino acids: CASRRGQGIVGYTF. The CDR3, as DNA: TGTGCCAGTCGAAGGGGACAGGGAATAGTTGGCTACACCTTC.